This record covers a single TCR beta chain. The data originate from a study of blood T cell repertoires in COVID-19. Study details: COVID-19 samples collected from the United States, Italy and Spain covered acute and convalescent phases.

In germline, CDR1 is SGDLS, CDR2 YYNGEE. The trim removed 3 bases at V and 0 bases at J, leaving 4 bases unmatched. The CDR3 has 16 residues. Per the study methods: Reference gene primers were amplified, and this amplification served to estimate nucleated cell counts. The assay was immunoSEQ multiplex PCR, and TCRdb's table has in-frame clones only and misses some. V and J calls and clone size are as listed in that table; D and trimming were resolved from the DNA. Of under 250,000 clones listed, roughly four fifths are singletons. The chain combines TRBV9 with TRBJ1-3, with 9 bases identical to TRBD1. What was sequenced was peripheral blood. This clonotype originated in a young woman who had recovered from COVID-19. CDR3 coding DNA: TGTGCCAGCAGCGGCGGACAGGGGATCTCTGGAAACACCATATATTTT. Amino acid sequence: CASSGGQGISGNTIYF.